The 5 T cell receptor beta chains below were found in one sample sequenced in a study of cytomegalovirus exposure and HLA in healthy donors. The primer mix had 60 Vbeta and 13 Jbeta primers. Assay: immunoSEQ multiplex PCR; the TCRdb copy retains only in-frame clones and omits some. This sample's clone table lists about 60,000 clones. Specimen: PBMCs. These receptors came from a woman aged 18 to 35 in good health and CMV-seronegative.

The gene calls are TRBV9 and TRBJ1-4, with a possible D match to TRBD1 (6 bases). In germline, CDR1 is SGDLS, CDR2 YYNGEE. CDR3 size: 15 residues. The germline V and J ends were trimmed by 3 bases and 3 bases, with 12 bases remaining between them. The CDR3 reads CASSATGIANEKLFF. The CDR3 DNA reads TGTGCCAGCAGCGCAACAGGGATAGCTAATGAAAAACTGTTTTTT. The variable domain in full, with the rest retrieved from reference TRBV9 and TRBJ1-4, is DSGVTQTPKHLITATGQRVTLRCSPRSGDLSVYWYQQSLDQGLQFLIQYYNGEERAKGNILERFSAQQFPDLHSELNLSSLELGDSALYFCASSATGIANEKLFFGSGTQLSVL.

This chain connects TRBV7-9 to TRBJ2-7, with 14 nucleotides matching TRBD2. CDR3 length equals 16 residues. Germline V gene sequence: CDR1 SEHNR, CDR2 FQNEAQ (reference sequence). Losses at the gene ends were 4 bases for V and 7 bases for J; bases not matched to a gene: 9. The CDR3 DNA is TGTGCCAGCAGCTCCCTCGGGACTAGCGGGGGAGGTGAGCAGTACTTC. Protein: CASSSLGTSGGGEQYF.

This CDR3 reads CASSIIGQANQPQHF. CDR3 nucleotides: TGTGCCAGTAGTATAATCGGCCAGGCAAATCAGCCCCAGCATTTT. This sequence joins TRBV19 and TRBJ1-5; the D is unclear. V lost 2 bases, J lost 4 bases, and 12 bases lay in between. The V gene's germline CDR1 is LNHDA and CDR2 SQIVND (reference sequence). This CDR3 region has 15 residues.

In DNA form, the CDR3 reads TGTGCCAGCAGCCAAGATTCTAGCGGGGGGCGGAATACGCAGTATTTT. This translates into CASSQDSSGGRNTQYF. The genes are TRBV4-2 and TRBJ2-3; 11 positions agree with TRBD2. With 0 bases clipped from V and 7 bases from J, the junction kept 6 bases outside the gene matches. Germline CDR1 reads LGHNA; CDR2 reads YNFKEQ. The CDR3 extends over 16 amino acids.

The chain joins TRBV5-1 to TRBJ2-2, with unresolved D. This CDR3 region has 14 residues. The V end was cut by 1 base, the J end by 1 base, with 5 bases between. Germline V gene sequence: CDR1 SGHRS, CDR2 YFSETQ. CDR3 nucleotides: TGCGCCAGCAGCTTGAGACAGAACACCGGGGAGCTGTTTTTT. It is translated as CASSLRQNTGELFF.